The 20 T cell receptor beta chains below all came from one sample that was sequenced in a study of T cell responses to AZD1222 COVID-19 vaccine. Assay: immunoSEQ multiplex PCR; the TCRdb copy retains only in-frame clones and omits some. The sample has 65,000 to 90,000 clones, 89% seen once; the top ten hold 9.3%. The source material was peripheral blood, sampled 28 days after the second AZD1222 dose. Source of these receptors: an adult who received the AZD1222 COVID-19 vaccine.

The V call is TRBV5-5, the J call TRBJ2-2, with 11 nucleotides matching TRBD2. V trimming: 0 bases; J trimming: 4 bases; junction bases outside the gene matches: 5. The V gene's germline CDR1 is SGHKS and CDR2 YYEKEE (reference sequence). The CDR3 runs to 17 residues. DNA of the CDR3: TGTGCCAGCAGCTTGGGACTAGCGGGGTCGAGCACCGGGGAGCTGTTTTTT. The encoded protein is CASSLGLAGSSTGELFF.

The gene calls are TRBV10-3 and TRBJ2-1, with a possible D match to TRBD1 (5 bases). The CDR3 is 13 residues long. Per germline, CDR1 ENHRY and CDR2 SYGVKD. Deletions cut 6 bases from V and 6 bases from J, with 12 bases between. The CDR3 sequence: CAIRDGQRNEQFF. CDR3 nucleotide sequence: TGTGCCATCAGGGACGGACAACGCAATGAGCAGTTCTTC.

The V gene is TRBV19, the J gene TRBJ2-1; 10 bases match TRBD2. V trimming: 4 bases; J trimming: 15 bases; junction bases outside the gene matches: 9. CDR3 size: 13 residues. Germline CDR1 and CDR2: LNHDA and SQIVND (reference sequence). CDR3 nucleotide sequence: TGTGCCAGTAGTAGGGAAGCGGGAGGGCCCGGGTTCTTC. Protein: CASSREAGGPGFF.

J is TRBJ1-1 and V is TRBV5-1; tentative D call: TRBD1 (5 bases). Germline V gives CDR1 SGHRS, CDR2 YFSETQ. CDR3 size: 14 residues. Trimming left V 3 bases short and J 1 base short, with 10 bases between. The CDR3 nucleotides read TGCGCCAGCAGCTACGACGGGACGAACACTGAAGCTTTCTTT. Encoded protein: CASSYDGTNTEAFF.

The V and J genes are TRBV10-3 and TRBJ1-2; D is uncertain. Germline V gene lookup returns CDR1 ENHRY and CDR2 SYGVKD. The V end was cut by 10 bases, the J end by 7 bases, with 19 bases between. The CDR3 sequence is 13 residues long. This chain's CDR3 is CATATGVSAGYTF. DNA for the CDR3: TGTGCCACAGCCACGGGTGTTTCGGCTGGCTACACCTTC.

This sequence joins TRBV24-1 and TRBJ1-1; D is perhaps TRBD1 (5 bases). The germline V gene encodes CDR1 KGHDR and CDR2 SFDVKD. The germline V and J ends were trimmed by 3 bases and 4 bases, with 5 bases remaining between them. The CDR3 consists of 12 residues. CDR3 in amino acids: CATSDGGTEAFF. CDR3 DNA sequence: TGTGCCACCAGTGATGGGGGCACTGAAGCTTTCTTT.

This chain joins TRBV5-6 and TRBJ1-2; D ambiguous. The CDR3 is made up of 15 amino acids. V was trimmed by 0 bases and J by 3 bases, leaving 12 bases between them. Germline CDR1 SGHDT, CDR2 YYEEEE. In DNA, the CDR3 is TGTGCCAGCAGCTTGGTGGGTTTTGCGTACTATGGCTACACCTTC. Protein product: CASSLVGFAYYGYTF.

The CDR3 DNA reads TGCGCCAGCAGCAGGGGGGTGAGGACAGGGGATCCTTCACCCCTCCACTTT. As protein: CASSRGVRTGDPSPLHF. The rearrangement uses TRBV5-1 and TRBJ1-6; TRBD1 aligns across 9 bases. V lost 4 bases to trimming and J lost 9 bases; unmatched junction nucleotides: 14. The CDR3 has 17 amino acids. CDR1 is SGHRS and CDR2 is YFSETQ in the germline V gene.

The chain recombines TRBV3-1 (or the pseudogene TRBV3-2) with TRBJ2-1; 11 bases map to TRBD2. Per the germline V gene, CDR1 is LGHDT and CDR2 is YNNKEL (reference sequence). The CDR3 is made up of 15 amino acids. Trimming took 6 bases from V and 8 from J; bases not matched to a gene: 9. The CDR3 DNA reads as TGTGCCAGCAGGTCCGTGACTAGCGGGATGCATGAGCAGTTCTTC. It encodes CASRSVTSGMHEQFF.

Regarding this clone: This specimen includes other DNA sequences encoding the same CDR3. The chain couples TRBV7-3 to TRBJ2-5, with 7 nucleotides matching TRBD1. CDR1 and CDR2 from the germline V gene are SGHTA and FQGTGA. V trimming: 5 bases; J trimming: 2 bases; junction bases outside the gene matches: 2. The CDR3 contains 13 residues. DNA for the CDR3: TGTGCCAGCAGCCGGGACAGTCAAGAGACCCAGTACTTC. It encodes CASSRDSQETQYF. The whole variable domain, filled in from reference TRBV7-3 and TRBJ2-5, reads GAGVSQTPSNKVTEKGKYVELRCDPISGHTALYWYRQSLGQGPEFLIYFQGTGAADDSGLPNDRFFAVRPEGSVSTLKIQRTERGDSAVYLCASSRDSQETQYFGPGTRLLVL.

In its sample, this clone was seen once. The CDR3 loop reads CASSRDRVDQPQHF. CDR3 DNA: TGTGCAAGTTCCCGGGACAGGGTTGATCAGCCCCAGCATTTT. The rearrangement links TRBV12-2 to TRBJ1-5; the table's D call, TRBD1, was not checked against the DNA. TRBV12-2 is a listed pseudogene. CDR3 length equals 14 residues.

CDR3: CASSFGGRANTGELFF. CDR3 DNA: TGTGCCAGCAGCTTTGGGGGCAGGGCGAACACCGGGGAGCTGTTTTTT. This chain joins TRBV7-3 and TRBJ2-2; a weak D match, TRBD1 (6 bases). V was shortened by 3 bases and J by 0 bases, with 11 bases between the two germline ends. Germline V gives CDR1 SGHTA, CDR2 FQGTGA. CDR3 length: 16 residues.

V is TRBV28 and J is TRBJ2-3; 10 bases line up with TRBD1. Trimming took 3 bases from V and 0 from J; bases not matched to a gene: 6. The germline V gene encodes CDR1 MDHEN and CDR2 SYDVKM. The CDR3 is 17 residues long. The CDR3 protein is CASSLGQGSPSTDTQYF. As DNA, the CDR3 is TGTGCCAGCAGTTTGGGACAGGGGTCTCCTAGCACAGATACGCAGTATTTT.

This chain links TRBV29-1 with TRBJ1-1, with a weak D call TRBD1 (6 bases). This CDR3 is 12 amino acids long. Trimming took 7 bases from V and 1 from J, leaving 10 bases between them. The germline V gene encodes CDR1 SQVTM and CDR2 ANQGSEA. CDR3 in amino acids: CSAGGQNTEAFF. As DNA, the CDR3 is TGCAGCGCCGGGGGACAGAACACTGAAGCTTTCTTT.

The chain employs TRBV6-1 and TRBJ1-2; unclear D gene. Germline V CDR1 and CDR2: MNHNS, SASEGT. This CDR3 has 15 amino acids. Trimming removed 1 base from V and 3 bases from J, with 12 bases in between. CDR3 loop: CASSEGSVGHYGYTF. The DNA of the CDR3 is TGTGCCAGCAGTGAAGGGTCGGTCGGACACTATGGCTACACCTTC.

This chain uses TRBV30 with TRBJ2-7; D is possibly TRBD2 (6 bases). The CDR3 is 14 residues long. The V and J ends lost 4 bases and 2 bases respectively, with 15 bases between them. Germline assignment: CDR1 GTSNPN and CDR2 SVGIG (reference sequence). This CDR3 is CAWTIGAGPYEQYF. The DNA for the CDR3 is TGTGCCTGGACTATAGGAGCGGGCCCCTACGAGCAGTACTTC. The full variable domain, completed using reference TRBV30 and TRBJ2-7, is SQTIHQWPATLVQPVGSPLSLECTVEGTSNPNLYWYRQAAGRGLQLLFYSVGIGQISSEVPQNLSASRPQDRQFILSSKKLLLSDSGFYLCAWTIGAGPYEQYFGPGTRLTVT.

This chain uses TRBV19 with TRBJ2-2; TRBD2 matches 10 bases. There are 17 residues in the CDR3. V shed 7 bases, J shed 4 bases, and the junction held 12 bases outside the gene matches. Germline V lookup: CDR1 LNHDA, CDR2 SQIVND (reference sequence). The CDR3 sequence: CASNPTSGGAGTGELFF. As DNA, the CDR3 is TGTGCCAGTAACCCCACCAGCGGGGGGGCCGGCACCGGGGAGCTGTTTTTT. The full variable domain, with the rest looked up from reference TRBV19 and TRBJ2-2, is DGGITQSPKYLFRKEGQNVTLSCEQNLNHDAMYWYRQDPGQGLRLIYYSQIVNDFQKGDIAEGYSVSREKKESFPLTVTSAQKNPTAFYLCASNPTSGGAGTGELFFGEGSRLTVL.

CDR3 sequence (DNA): TGTGCCAGTAGTACCCCGGGACAGCTACAAGAGACCCAGTACTTC. This encodes CASSTPGQLQETQYF. The chain carries TRBV19 and TRBJ2-5; 7 positions match TRBD1. Per the germline V gene, CDR1 is LNHDA and CDR2 is SQIVND (reference sequence). The junction had 7 bases not matched to a gene; V was cut back by 4 bases and J by 2 bases. The CDR3 extends over 15 amino acids. Complete variable domain (other parts from reference TRBV19 and TRBJ2-5): DGGITQSPKYLFRKEGQNVTLSCEQNLNHDAMYWYRQDPGQGLRLIYYSQIVNDFQKGDIAEGYSVSREKKESFPLTVTSAQKNPTAFYLCASSTPGQLQETQYFGPGTRLLVL.

This clone appeared a few times. This chain links TRBV6-4 with TRBJ2-7, with D possibly matching TRBD1 (6 bases). V lost 3 bases and J 7 bases, leaving 13 bases between the germline ends. Germline CDR1 reads MRHNA; CDR2 reads SNTAGT. The CDR3 consists of 13 residues. The DNA of the CDR3 is TGTGCCAGCAGTGAAAGTTTAGGGACAGAGCAGTACTTC. This sequence encodes CASSESLGTEQYF.

The V and J genes are TRBV7-2 and TRBJ2-1; 13 bases line up with TRBD2. V gave up 5 bases and J gave up 9 bases; unmatched junction bases: 10. Looked up from germline, CDR1 is SGHTA and CDR2 is FQGNSA. The CDR3 is 16 amino acids. DNA of the CDR3: TGTGCCAGCAGCCACGGACTAGCGGGAGCCTTGGGTGAGCAGTTCTTC. Encoded protein: CASSHGLAGALGEQFF.